Following are 21 T cell receptor beta chains from one sample sequenced in a study of blood T cell repertoires in COVID-19. Only in-frame clones appear in the TCRdb table, and some are missing; sequencing was by immunoSEQ multiplex PCR. This sample has roughly 280,000 clones, with more than 80% found just once. Specimen: PBMCs or T cells enriched from blood (not recorded which). The receptor source for this set is a young woman who had recovered from COVID-19.

This clone was observed a single time. The rearrangement links TRBV4-1 to TRBJ2-1; TRBD2 matches at 7 bases. The germline gives CDR1 MGHRA, CDR2 YSYEKL. Trimming removed 1 base from V and 6 bases from J; junction bases left unmatched: 6. There are 15 residues in the CDR3. The CDR3: CASSQVGTTVNEQFF. CDR3 in DNA: TGCGCCAGCAGCCAAGTCGGGACTACCGTCAATGAGCAGTTCTTC.

V is TRBV10-1 and J is TRBJ2-7; D unclear. V lost 5 bases and J lost 0, with 11 bases in between. From germline, CDR1 is WNHNN and CDR2 SYGVQD (reference sequence). There are 14 residues in the CDR3. Written as DNA, the CDR3 is TGCGCCAGCAGTATGAGCGCTAGCTCCTACGAGCAGTACTTC. It yields the protein CASSMSASSYEQYF.

This rearrangement joins TRBV6-5 to TRBJ2-5; D is perhaps TRBD1 (6 bases). This CDR3 has 14 amino acids. The germline V gene encodes CDR1 MNHEY and CDR2 SVGAGI. Trimming removed 2 bases at V and 5 bases at J, with 12 bases between. The CDR3 nucleotides are TGTGCCAGCAGTTACGGGGGCGAGGGCGAGACCCAGTACTTC. Translation gives CASSYGGEGETQYF.

The chain links TRBV27 to TRBJ2-3; a possible D gene is TRBD1 (5 bases). V lost 5 bases to trimming and J lost 5 bases, with 20 bases between them. The germline gives CDR1 MNHEY, CDR2 SMNVEV (reference sequence). CDR3 length equals 16 residues. The chain's CDR3 is CASSHQGLRLVDTQYF. Here the CDR3 DNA reads TGTGCCAGCAGTCATCAGGGTCTGAGGCTGGTAGATACGCAGTATTTT.

J is TRBJ2-1 and V is TRBV7-2, with TRBD1 identical over 9 bases. CDR1 is SGHTA, CDR2 FQGNSA, per germline. Unmatched junction bases numbered 5, after V lost 5 bases and J lost 6 bases. This CDR3 has 14 amino acids. The CDR3 DNA sequence: TGTGCCAGCAGCCCCGGGACAGGGTTCAATGAGCAGTTCTTC. Its protein product is CASSPGTGFNEQFF.

V gene TRBV9 combines with J gene TRBJ1-2; a weak D match, TRBD1 (5 bases). CDR3 length equals 13 residues. Trimming took off 3 bases at V and 8 bases at J, with 14 bases between the two ends. Germline V gene data show CDR1 as SGDLS and CDR2 as YYNGEE. The CDR3 DNA reads as TGTGCCAGCAGCGGGGGCACCAGGGAAGGCTACACCTTC. This codes for CASSGGTREGYTF.

The chain employs TRBV21-1 and TRBJ1-2; the table's D call TRBD1 went unverified against the DNA. TRBV21-1 is a pseudogene. The CDR3 has 16 residues. The CDR3 here is CASSGQMTRNRDGYTF. The DNA for the CDR3 is TGTGCCAGCAGCGGACAGATGACTCGCAACCGGGATGGCTACACCTTC.

CDR3 protein: CASSQEGRVHEQYF. The DNA of the CDR3 is TGTGCCAGCAGCCAAGAGGGGAGGGTCCACGAGCAGTACTTC. The chain combines TRBV3-1 (or the pseudogene TRBV3-2) with TRBJ2-7; 7 bases map to TRBD2. V trimming: 0 bases; J trimming: 5 bases; junction bases outside the gene matches: 4. The CDR3 has 14 residues. Germline assignment: CDR1 LGHDT and CDR2 YNNKEL (reference sequence).

This sequence joins TRBV7-9 and TRBJ2-1; TRBD2 matches 14 bases. Germline V gene lookup returns CDR1 SEHNR and CDR2 FQNEAQ (reference sequence). V was clipped by 5 bases and J by 6 bases; unmatched bases: 3. CDR3 length equals 15 residues. CDR3 nucleotides: TGTGCCAGCAGCCAGGGACTAGCGGGGGTCAATGAGCAGTTCTTC. It is translated as CASSQGLAGVNEQFF.

V gene TRBV4-1 combines with J gene TRBJ1-1, with D possibly being TRBD1 (6 bases). CDR3 length equals 13 residues. Germline CDR1 is MGHRA and CDR2 is YSYEKL. The V and J ends lost 4 bases and 3 bases respectively, with 9 bases between them. CDR3 amino acids: CASSLTGYTEAFF. CDR3 in DNA: TGCGCCAGCAGCCTAACAGGGTACACTGAAGCTTTCTTT.

The chain joins TRBV30 to TRBJ2-1, with D unclear. The ends were cut back, 1 base at V and 8 bases at J, with 12 bases in the middle. The CDR3 is 13 residues long. CDR1 and CDR2 (germline): GTSNPN, SVGIG (reference sequence). CDR3 protein: CAWSDARVHEQFF. The CDR3 nucleotides read TGTGCCTGGAGTGATGCCCGGGTGCATGAGCAGTTCTTC.

A note on this clone: A much more abundant neighbour one base away suggests this may be a read error. This chain joins TRBV5-1 and TRBJ1-6; maybe TRBD1 (5 bases). V was cut by 5 bases and J by 7 bases, with 7 bases left in between. Germline CDR1 and CDR2: SGHRS and YFSETQ. There are 12 residues in the CDR3. In DNA, the CDR3 is TGCGCCAGCAGGCGGGGGAATTCACCCCTCCACTTT. This sequence encodes CASRRGNSPLHF. Looking up the rest from reference TRBV5-1 and TRBJ1-6 gives the full variable domain: KAGVTQTPRYLIKTRGQQVTLSCSPISGHRSVSWYQQTPGQGLQFLFEYFSETQRNKGNFPGRFSGRQFSNSRSEMNVSTLELGDSALYLCASRRGNSPLHFGNGTRLTVT.

Note on this clone: A junction end diverges from the germline sequence, so it may reflect a read error. This specimen includes other DNA sequences encoding the same CDR3. This chain uses TRBV24-1 with TRBJ1-4; no clear D. Germline CDR1 reads KGHDR; CDR2 reads SFDVKD. The length of the CDR3 is 18 residues. The CDR3 is CATSDPDLREGNNEKLFF. Here the CDR3 DNA reads TGTGCCACCAGTGATCCAGACCTTCGCGAGGGCAATAATGAAAAACTATTTTTT.

The rearrangement links TRBV6-5 to TRBJ1-1; maybe TRBD1 (5 bases). Trimming took 2 bases from V and 3 from J, leaving 16 bases between them. CDR1 and CDR2 (germline): MNHEY, SVGAGI. This CDR3 has 16 amino acids. For the CDR3, the DNA is TGTGCCAGCAGTTACGGGCTGGTACAAGGGGACACTGAAGCTTTCTTT. Protein sequence: CASSYGLVQGDTEAFF.

The chain couples TRBV19 to TRBJ2-1; a weak D match, TRBD2 (6 bases). Looked up from germline, CDR1 is LNHDA and CDR2 is SQIVND (reference sequence). V was trimmed by 3 bases and J by 5 bases, leaving 20 bases between them. This CDR3 is 17 amino acids long. CDR3 amino acids: CASSIESGRGFDNEQFF. DNA for the CDR3: TGTGCCAGTAGTATCGAGTCGGGACGGGGGTTCGACAATGAGCAGTTCTTC. Together with reference TRBV19 and TRBJ2-1, the CDR3 gives the full variable domain: DGGITQSPKYLFRKEGQNVTLSCEQNLNHDAMYWYRQDPGQGLRLIYYSQIVNDFQKGDIAEGYSVSREKKESFPLTVTSAQKNPTAFYLCASSIESGRGFDNEQFFGPGTRLTVL.

This sequence joins TRBV7-9 and TRBJ1-1; 7 bases agree with TRBD1. V lost 4 bases, J lost 1 base, and 15 bases stayed unmatched. From germline, CDR1 is SEHNR and CDR2 FQNEAQ (reference sequence). The CDR3 has 18 amino acids. CDR3 bases: TGTGCCAGCAGCTCCCGGGCGTTAACAGGGGAGGAGAACACTGAAGCTTTCTTT. It codes for CASSSRALTGEENTEAFF.

This chain uses TRBV30 with TRBJ1-1; 7 bases map to TRBD1. Germline CDR1 reads GTSNPN; CDR2 reads SVGIG (reference sequence). J lost 2 bases, V lost 3 bases, and 6 bases had no gene match. CDR3 length equals 14 residues. The CDR3, as DNA: TGTGCCTGGAGAGGGGACAGCTACAACACTGAAGCTTTCTTT. It yields the protein CAWRGDSYNTEAFF.

The chain recombines TRBV7-3 with TRBJ2-5, with D possibly being TRBD1 (6 bases). Between the trimmed V and J ends, which lost 5 bases and 2 bases, there was a span of 12 bases. Germline V gives CDR1 SGHTA, CDR2 FQGTGA. This CDR3 is built from 14 residues. Here the CDR3 reads CASSPQGSQETQYF. CDR3 bases: TGTGCCAGCAGCCCCCAGGGGTCGCAAGAGACCCAGTACTTC.

The chain carries TRBV10-3 and TRBJ1-3; tentatively, D is TRBD1 (5 bases). Per the germline V gene, CDR1 is ENHRY and CDR2 is SYGVKD. Trimming stripped 0 bases from V and 0 bases from J, with 9 bases between. The CDR3 has 16 residues. The CDR3 spells CAISESGQISGNTIYF. CDR3 DNA sequence: TGTGCCATCAGTGAGTCGGGGCAAATCTCTGGAAACACCATATATTTT.

The rearrangement links TRBV28 to TRBJ1-2; 10 nucleotides line up with TRBD1. The CDR3 totals 14 residues. Germline V gene lookup returns CDR1 MDHEN and CDR2 SYDVKM. The ends lost 2 bases at V and 6 bases at J; junction bases unmatched: 3. This CDR3 reads CASSLPGQGNGYTF. CDR3 bases: TGTGCCAGCAGTTTACCGGGACAGGGGAATGGCTACACCTTC.

This clone was detected only once. The V call is TRBV3-1 (or the pseudogene TRBV3-2), the J call TRBJ1-3, with TRBD1 matching over 8 bases. Germline assignment: CDR1 LGHDT and CDR2 YNNKEL (reference sequence). J gave up 10 bases and V 5 bases, and 4 bases lay outside the gene matches. The CDR3 length is 12 residues. The DNA for the CDR3 is TGTGCCAGCAGCGGACGACAGGGGACCATATATTTT. Its translation: CASSGRQGTIYF.